This record looks at one T cell receptor (beta chain) sequence and its context. The data originate from a study of shared clonotypes between healthy human individuals. Per the germline V gene, CDR1 is MNHEY and CDR2 is SMNVEV (reference sequence). The V and J ends lost 8 bases and 2 bases, in that order; junction bases with no gene match: 3. The CDR3 is 13 amino acids. Some clones are missing from TCRdb's copy, which holds only in-frame ones; the method was immunoSEQ multiplex PCR. The table includes approximately 2,000,000 clones, roughly 90% detected once. The chain joins TRBV27 to TRBJ1-5, with 7 bases that match TRBD1. The TCR sequence derives from a man younger than 35 in good health. Some clones in this sample may be carry-over from other donors' samples. The sequencing sample was made of naive CD4+ T cells from PBMCs. Subset reported: CD45RA+ positively selected. CDR3 sequence: CASSTGGNQPQHF. The CDR3 DNA sequence: TGTGCCAGCTCAACAGGGGGCAATCAGCCCCAGCATTTT.